A selection of T cell receptor beta chains follows, all from one sample in a study of blood T cell repertoires in COVID-19. TCRdb's copy holds only in-frame clones and misses some; the assay was immunoSEQ multiplex PCR. The table has hundreds of thousands of clones, around 87% seen once; the top ten hold 0.95% to 1.3%. Sequenced: peripheral blood. Receptor source: a middle-aged woman with COVID-19, enrolled during active disease. Both conserved end residues are part of each CDR3. Fields, in order: V gene, D gene, clone size, J gene, CDR3 DNA, CDR3 protein. The D gene is left open where the match is weak. Not all rows give a size; the values are once, few, many and, for expanded clones, a class.

V gene: TRBV9; D gene: .; clone size: .; J gene: TRBJ2-2; CDR3 DNA: TGTGCCAGCAGCGTAGCCCCTCTAACAGGCGTCACCGGGGAGCTGTTTTTT; CDR3 protein: CASSVAPLTGVTGELFF
V gene: TRBV5-3; D gene: .; clone size: .; J gene: TRBJ1-1; CDR3 DNA: TGTGCCAGAAGCTTAGGGAGGGAAACTGAAGCTTTCTTT; CDR3 protein: CARSLGRETEAFF
V gene: TRBV15; D gene: TRBD1; clone size: .; J gene: TRBJ1-2; CDR3 DNA: TGTGCCACCAGCAGAGGGACAGGCTATGGCTACACCTTC; CDR3 protein: CATSRGTGYGYTF
V gene: TRBV28; D gene: .; clone size: .; J gene: TRBJ2-7; CDR3 DNA: TGTGCCAGCAGTTCACATGCGGGCCTCTACGAGCAGTACTTC; CDR3 protein: CASSSHAGLYEQYF
V gene: TRBV11-2; D gene: TRBD1; clone size: once; J gene: TRBJ1-6; CDR3 DNA: TGTGCCAGCAGCTCAGGGACAGGGCATAATTCACCCCTCCACTTT; CDR3 protein: CASSSGTGHNSPLHF
V gene: TRBV7-9; D gene: TRBD1; clone size: few; J gene: TRBJ1-5; CDR3 DNA: TGTGCCAGCAGCCTGGCAGGGGGAAATAGTCAGCCCCAGCATTTT; CDR3 protein: CASSLAGGNSQPQHF
V gene: TRBV6-5; D gene: TRBD1; clone size: .; J gene: TRBJ1-1; CDR3 DNA: TGTGCCAGCAGCCTCGAACAGGGGACCACTGAAGCTTTCTTT; CDR3 protein: CASSLEQGTTEAFF
V gene: TRBV28; D gene: .; clone size: .; J gene: TRBJ1-2; CDR3 DNA: TGTGCCAGCAGTTTAACAGGAGCCTATGGCTACACCTTC; CDR3 protein: CASSLTGAYGYTF
V gene: TRBV28; D gene: .; clone size: .; J gene: TRBJ2-7; CDR3 DNA: TGTGCCAGCAGCGGGTTGAAGGAGGGATATGGCGAGCAGTACTTC; CDR3 protein: CASSGLKEGYGEQYF
V gene: TRBV9; D gene: TRBD2; clone size: .; J gene: TRBJ2-3; CDR3 DNA: TGTGCCAGCAGCGTAGAGTGGCGGGGGGGCACAGATACGCAGTATTTT; CDR3 protein: CASSVEWRGGTDTQYF
V gene: TRBV7-2; D gene: .; clone size: .; J gene: TRBJ1-5; CDR3 DNA: TGTGCCAGCAGCCCTACGGGGGGGGCGGAAAGTCAGCCCCAGCATTTT; CDR3 protein: CASSPTGGAESQPQHF
V gene: TRBV3-1/TRBV3-2; D gene: TRBD2; clone size: .; J gene: TRBJ2-7; CDR3 DNA: TGTGCCAGCAGCGGGTCGGGGGGCTACGAGCAGTACTTC; CDR3 protein: CASSGSGGYEQYF
V gene: TRBV6-2/TRBV6-3; D gene: TRBD2; clone size: .; J gene: TRBJ2-2; CDR3 DNA: TGTGCCAGCAGTCGAGCTAGCGGGGGGGCGGCCGGGGAGCTGTTTTTT; CDR3 protein: CASSRASGGAAGELFF
V gene: TRBV4-3; D gene: TRBD1; clone size: .; J gene: TRBJ1-6; CDR3 DNA: TGCGCCAGCAGTAAGACAGGGGGATCACCCCTCCACTTT; CDR3 protein: CASSKTGGSPLHF
V gene: TRBV7-9; D gene: TRBD2; clone size: once; J gene: TRBJ2-7; CDR3 DNA: TGTGCCAGCAGCCAAAGGACTAGCGGTACCTACGAGCAGTACTTC; CDR3 protein: CASSQRTSGTYEQYF
V gene: TRBV18; D gene: .; clone size: .; J gene: TRBJ1-1; CDR3 DNA: TGTGCCAGCTTACTTAAAGCGGGGCCGGGTGTGAACACTGAAGCTTTCTTT; CDR3 protein: CASLLKAGPGVNTEAFF
V gene: TRBV6-2/TRBV6-3; D gene: TRBD1; clone size: .; J gene: TRBJ1-2; CDR3 DNA: TGTGCCAGCATCCCCGGGACAGGGAAACGCTACACCTTC; CDR3 protein: CASIPGTGKRYTF
V gene: TRBV30; D gene: TRBD1; clone size: once; J gene: TRBJ2-7; CDR3 DNA: TGTGCCTGGAGTGCGGGACAGGGTTACTACGAGCAGTACTTC; CDR3 protein: CAWSAGQGYYEQYF
V gene: TRBV7-2; D gene: TRBD1; clone size: .; J gene: TRBJ2-3; CDR3 DNA: TGTGCCAGCTCTAGACAGGGGGCGGGCACAGATACGCAGTATTTT; CDR3 protein: CASSRQGAGTDTQYF
V gene: TRBV30; D gene: TRBD1; clone size: .; J gene: TRBJ1-6; CDR3 DNA: TGTGCCTACGGGACAGAGTATAATTCACCCCTCCACTTT; CDR3 protein: CAYGTEYNSPLHF
V gene: TRBV15; D gene: TRBD2; clone size: .; J gene: TRBJ2-1; CDR3 DNA: TGTGCCACCAGCAGAGCTGGGGGGAGGGCCAATGAGCAGTTCTTC; CDR3 protein: CATSRAGGRANEQFF
V gene: TRBV27; D gene: .; clone size: .; J gene: TRBJ1-1; CDR3 DNA: TGTGCCAGCGAAACTCGACACCCGACTGAAGCTTTCTTT; CDR3 protein: CASETRHPTEAFF
V gene: TRBV6-1; D gene: .; clone size: once; J gene: TRBJ1-6; CDR3 DNA: TGTGCCAGCAGTGAAGGGCCCGGGAGCTCCTATAATTCACCCCTCCACTTT; CDR3 protein: CASSEGPGSSYNSPLHF
V gene: TRBV20-1; D gene: .; clone size: .; J gene: TRBJ1-4; CDR3 DNA: TGCAGTGCTAGTAACCCCAGAACTAATGAAAAACTGTTTTTT; CDR3 protein: CSASNPRTNEKLFF
V gene: TRBV5-1; D gene: .; clone size: .; J gene: TRBJ2-1; CDR3 DNA: TGCGCCAGCGCCCCTGCGGGGGCCGGGTACAATGAGCAGTTCTTC; CDR3 protein: CASAPAGAGYNEQFF
V gene: TRBV28; D gene: .; clone size: .; J gene: TRBJ1-1; CDR3 DNA: TGTGCCAGCAGTCCCCGGTTAACTGAAGCTTTCTTT; CDR3 protein: CASSPRLTEAFF
V gene: TRBV28; D gene: .; clone size: .; J gene: TRBJ1-5; CDR3 DNA: TGTGCCAGCTCCTCTGGGCTCATTCGGCAGCCCCAGCATTTT; CDR3 protein: CASSSGLIRQPQHF
V gene: TRBV5-6; D gene: TRBD2; clone size: .; J gene: TRBJ2-5; CDR3 DNA: TGTGCCAGCAGCGGACTAGCGGGAAGTGAAGAGACCCAGTACTTC; CDR3 protein: CASSGLAGSEETQYF
V gene: TRBV7-2; D gene: TRBD1; clone size: .; J gene: TRBJ1-4; CDR3 DNA: TGTGCCAGCAGCTTAGGAGGACAGGGGGTATTAGGAAAACTGTTTTTT; CDR3 protein: CASSLGGQGVLGKLFF
V gene: TRBV5-4; D gene: .; clone size: .; J gene: TRBJ2-5; CDR3 DNA: TGTGCCAGCAGCTTGCCAGGGTTCGTGGAGACCCAGTACTTC; CDR3 protein: CASSLPGFVETQYF
V gene: TRBV10-2; D gene: TRBD1; clone size: .; J gene: TRBJ2-7; CDR3 DNA: TGCGCCAGTCGAGGACCGGGACAGGGATACGAGCAGTACTTC; CDR3 protein: CASRGPGQGYEQYF
V gene: TRBV5-1; D gene: .; clone size: .; J gene: TRBJ2-5; CDR3 DNA: TGCGCCAGCAGCGCCACTCTTGCCACCCAGTACTTC; CDR3 protein: CASSATLATQYF
V gene: TRBV28; D gene: .; clone size: .; J gene: TRBJ2-7; CDR3 DNA: TGTGCCAGCAGTTCGAGATACGAGCAGTACTTC; CDR3 protein: CASSSRYEQYF
V gene: TRBV7-6; D gene: .; clone size: .; J gene: TRBJ2-5; CDR3 DNA: TGTGCCAGCAGCCGTTCGGGGTACCAAGAGACCCAGTACTTC; CDR3 protein: CASSRSGYQETQYF
V gene: TRBV3-1/TRBV3-2; D gene: TRBD2; clone size: .; J gene: TRBJ2-7; CDR3 DNA: TGTGCCAGCAGCCAAGCGGGGGGCGAGCAGTACTTC; CDR3 protein: CASSQAGGEQYF
V gene: TRBV27; D gene: TRBD2; clone size: .; J gene: TRBJ2-7; CDR3 DNA: TGTGCCACCCGGGGGGACGGACCCTACGAGCAGTACTTC; CDR3 protein: CATRGDGPYEQYF
V gene: TRBV12-3/TRBV12-4; D gene: .; clone size: few; J gene: TRBJ1-1; CDR3 DNA: TGTGCCAGCAGCGGAACACCGAGGACTGAAGCTTTCTTT; CDR3 protein: CASSGTPRTEAFF
V gene: TRBV7-9; D gene: TRBD2; clone size: .; J gene: TRBJ2-1; CDR3 DNA: TGTGCCAGCAGCCCTCCGGGACTAGAACGGTTCTTC; CDR3 protein: CASSPPGLERFF
V gene: TRBV18; D gene: .; clone size: .; J gene: TRBJ2-2; CDR3 DNA: TGTGCCAGCTCACCTTGGACTTCGAACACCGGGGAGCTGTTTTTT; CDR3 protein: CASSPWTSNTGELFF